This TCR beta chain was found in a study of molecular identifiers for immune sequencing clone quantification. TCRdb itself ran the PCR reads through MiXCR, one entry per CDR3 protein. Of some 590,000 distinct CDR3 sequences listed, about 25% were seen once; the top ten hold about 0.84%. Naive CD8 T cells, phenotype CD8+CD4-CCR7+CD45RA+, were sorted. The V gene's germline CDR1 is SGHNT and CDR2 YYREEE (reference sequence). V lost 3 bases, J lost 0 bases, and 4 bases stayed unmatched. CDR3 length equals 15 residues. This clonotype was recorded many times. The sequencing input was naive CD8+ T cells from blood, with Jurkat cell RNA spiked in. The subset: FACS-sorted CD8+CD4-CCR7+CD45RA+ naive T cells. The sequence came from a human donor in good health. Some libraries in this study had Jurkat cell RNA spiked in. V and J are TRBV5-4 and TRBJ2-3; TRBD2 matches at 7 bases. Written as DNA, the CDR3 is TGTGCCAGCAGCTCCGAGCGGGGAAGCACAGATACGCAGTATTTT. Translation: CASSSERGSTDTQYF.